What follows are 2 T cell receptor beta chains derived from one specimen sequenced in a study of CD8 T cells in ankylosing spondylitis. Study findings and constraints: For ankylosing spondylitis blood, a TCR beta motif of fewer than 10 highly homologous variants appeared characteristic.

Their antigens remain unidentified. MiXCR, applied by TCRdb to the 5' RACE reads, yields one record per CDR3 protein. The sample comprises about 450,000 distinct CDR3 sequences, roughly 27% of which are singletons, and roughly 0.8% rests with the top ten. Sequencing was performed on blood, either unsorted or a sorted T cell fraction (not recorded which). The source is a male donor with ankylosing spondylitis.

The rearrangement uses TRBV18 and TRBJ2-1, with D unclear. Trimming cost V 0 bases and J 6 bases, with 6 bases left between them. Germline V gene data show CDR1 as KGHSH and CDR2 as LQKENI. The CDR3 covers 13 residues. The CDR3 DNA is TGTGCCAGCTCACCACCGTCCCTCAATGAGCAGTTCTTC. It translates to CASSPPSLNEQFF.

A few counts support this clonotype. In DNA form, the CDR3 reads TGTGCCAGCAGCGTATCGGGGGGCCCTCCGGAAGATACGCAGTATTTT. Translation gives CASSVSGGPPEDTQYF. J is TRBJ2-3 and V is TRBV9, with D perhaps matching TRBD2 (7 bases). The V gene's germline CDR1 is SGDLS and CDR2 YYNGEE. V dropped 1 base and J dropped 5 bases, with 17 bases sitting between them. This CDR3 contains 16 residues.